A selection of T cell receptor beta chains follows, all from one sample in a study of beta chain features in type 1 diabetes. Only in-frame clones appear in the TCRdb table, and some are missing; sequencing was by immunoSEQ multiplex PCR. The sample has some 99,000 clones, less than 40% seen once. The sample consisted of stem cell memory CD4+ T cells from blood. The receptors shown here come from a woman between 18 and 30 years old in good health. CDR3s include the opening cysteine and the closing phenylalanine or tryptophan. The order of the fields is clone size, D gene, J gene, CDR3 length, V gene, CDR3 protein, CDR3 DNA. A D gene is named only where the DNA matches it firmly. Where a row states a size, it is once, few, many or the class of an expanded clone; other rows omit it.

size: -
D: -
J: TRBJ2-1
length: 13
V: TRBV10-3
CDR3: CASTPDSRDEQFF
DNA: TGTGCCAGCACCCCGGACTCCCGGGATGAGCAGTTCTTC

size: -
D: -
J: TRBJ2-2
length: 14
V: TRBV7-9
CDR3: CASSLDSYTGELFF
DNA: TGTGCCAGCAGCTTAGATTCCTACACCGGGGAGCTGTTTTTT

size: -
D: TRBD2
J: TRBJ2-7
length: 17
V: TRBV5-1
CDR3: CASSPRTSGSNGYEQYF
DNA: TGCGCCAGCAGCCCCAGGACTAGCGGGAGTAACGGCTACGAGCAGTACTTC

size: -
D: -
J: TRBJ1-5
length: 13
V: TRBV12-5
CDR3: CASALAQNQPQHF
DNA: TGTGCTAGTGCCCTTGCCCAGAATCAGCCCCAGCATTTT

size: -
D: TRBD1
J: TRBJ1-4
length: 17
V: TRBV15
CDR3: CATSRETGGGPDEKLFF
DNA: TGTGCCACCAGCAGAGAAACAGGGGGGGGGCCCGATGAAAAACTGTTTTTT

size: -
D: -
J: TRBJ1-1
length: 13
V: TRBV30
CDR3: CAWGFGGNTEAFF
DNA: TGTGCCTGGGGGTTCGGCGGGAACACTGAAGCTTTCTTT

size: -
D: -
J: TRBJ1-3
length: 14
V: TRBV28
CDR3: CVSAGPNSGNTIYF
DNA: TGTGTCAGCGCAGGCCCCAACTCTGGAAACACCATATATTTT

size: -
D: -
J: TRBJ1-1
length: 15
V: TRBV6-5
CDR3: CASSYRRRGNTEAFF
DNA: TGTGCCAGCAGTTACCGCAGACGGGGGAACACTGAAGCTTTCTTT

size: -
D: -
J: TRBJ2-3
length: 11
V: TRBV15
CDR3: CATSRTDTQYF
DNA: TGTGCCACCAGCCGGACAGATACGCAGTATTTT

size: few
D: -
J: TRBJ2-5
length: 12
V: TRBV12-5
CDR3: CASGEGGRAQYF
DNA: TGTGCTAGTGGGGAGGGAGGCCGGGCCCAGTACTTC

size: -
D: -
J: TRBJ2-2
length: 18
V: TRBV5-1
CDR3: CASSLDFVTAGYTGELFF
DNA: TGCGCCAGCAGCTTGGATTTTGTTACGGCGGGATACACCGGGGAGCTGTTTTTT

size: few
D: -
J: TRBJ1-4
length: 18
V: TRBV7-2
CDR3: CASSLRPHRQATNEKLFF
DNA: TGTGCCAGCAGCTTACGCCCTCATCGACAGGCAACTAATGAAAAACTGTTTTTT

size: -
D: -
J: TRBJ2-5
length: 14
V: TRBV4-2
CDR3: CASSQEGREGTQYF
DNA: TGTGCCAGCAGCCAAGAAGGACGGGAAGGGACCCAGTACTTC

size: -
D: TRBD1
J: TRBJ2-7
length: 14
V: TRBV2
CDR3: CASSRTGPLYEQYF
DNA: TGTGCCAGCAGTAGGACAGGACCTCTCTACGAGCAGTACTTC

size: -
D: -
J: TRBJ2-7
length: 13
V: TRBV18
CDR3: CASSPRNSYEQYF
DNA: TGTGCCAGCTCACCGAGGAACTCCTACGAGCAGTACTTC

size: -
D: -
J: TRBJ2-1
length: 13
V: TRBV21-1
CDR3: CASSKCLWTGDFF
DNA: TGTGCCAGCAGCAAATGTCTTTGGACAGGCGATTTCTTC

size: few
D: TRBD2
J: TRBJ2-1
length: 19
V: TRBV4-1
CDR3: CASSQSPPILAGGYNEQFF
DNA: TGCGCCAGCAGCCAAAGCCCCCCGATACTAGCGGGAGGCTACAATGAGCAGTTCTTC

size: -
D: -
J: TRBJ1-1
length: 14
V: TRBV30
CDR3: CAWSLFEVNTEAFF
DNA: TGTGCCTGGAGTCTCTTTGAGGTGAACACTGAAGCTTTCTTT

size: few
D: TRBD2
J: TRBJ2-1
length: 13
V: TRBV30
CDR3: CAWTLTSGHEQFF
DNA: TGTGCCTGGACCCTAACTAGCGGGCATGAGCAGTTCTTC

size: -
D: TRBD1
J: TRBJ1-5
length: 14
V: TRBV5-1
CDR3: CASSQQGRNQPQHF
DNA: TGCGCCAGCAGCCAACAGGGGAGGAATCAGCCCCAGCATTTT

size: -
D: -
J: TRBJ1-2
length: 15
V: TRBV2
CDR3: CASSLQGLVNYGYTF
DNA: TGTGCCAGCAGTTTACAGGGCCTGGTAAACTATGGCTACACCTTC

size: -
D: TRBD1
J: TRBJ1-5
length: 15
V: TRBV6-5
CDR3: CARELQGRYNQPQHF
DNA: TGTGCCAGGGAACTACAGGGGCGGTACAATCAGCCCCAGCATTTT

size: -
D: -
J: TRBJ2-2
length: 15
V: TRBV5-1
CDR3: CASSLIGANTGELFF
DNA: TGCGCCAGCAGCTTGATAGGGGCGAACACCGGGGAGCTGTTTTTT

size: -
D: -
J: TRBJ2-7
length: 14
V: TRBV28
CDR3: CASSLSVHSYEQYF
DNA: TGTGCCAGCAGTTTGTCAGTGCACTCCTACGAGCAGTACTTC

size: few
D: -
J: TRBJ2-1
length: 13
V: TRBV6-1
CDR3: CASSEVFNNEQFF
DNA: TGTGCCAGCAGTGAAGTATTTAACAATGAGCAGTTCTTC

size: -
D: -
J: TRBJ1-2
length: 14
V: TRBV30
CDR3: CAWSWGGPSYGYTF
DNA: TGTGCCTGGAGCTGGGGGGGGCCCTCCTATGGCTACACCTTC

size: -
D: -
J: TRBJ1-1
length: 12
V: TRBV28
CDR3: CASSTTGTEAFF
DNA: TGTGCCAGCAGCACGACGGGCACTGAAGCTTTCTTT

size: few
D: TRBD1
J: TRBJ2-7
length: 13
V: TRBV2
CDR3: CATRQGDSGEQYF
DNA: TGTGCCACTAGACAGGGGGATTCAGGCGAGCAGTACTTC

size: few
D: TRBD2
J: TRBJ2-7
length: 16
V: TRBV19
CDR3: CASNLILGGPLHEQYF
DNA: TGTGCCAGTAACTTAATCCTGGGAGGGCCTCTCCACGAGCAGTACTTC

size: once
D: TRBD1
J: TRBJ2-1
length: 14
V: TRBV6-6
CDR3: CASVRMDRVREQFF
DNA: TGTGCCAGCGTCCGAATGGACAGGGTCCGTGAGCAGTTCTTC

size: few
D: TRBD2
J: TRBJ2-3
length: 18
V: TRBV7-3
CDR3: CASSFRREGHSSTDTQYF
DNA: TGTGCCAGCAGCTTCCGACGGGAGGGCCATTCGAGTACAGATACGCAGTATTTT

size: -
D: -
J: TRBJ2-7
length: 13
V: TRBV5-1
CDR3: CASSLDSRNEQYF
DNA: TGCGCCAGCAGCTTAGATTCGAGAAACGAGCAGTACTTC

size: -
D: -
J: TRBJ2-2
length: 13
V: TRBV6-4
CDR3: CASSREVAGELFF
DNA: TGTGCCAGCAGCAGAGAGGTGGCCGGGGAGCTGTTTTTT

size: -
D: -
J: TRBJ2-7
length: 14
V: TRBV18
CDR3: CASSLFGGSYEQYF
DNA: TGTGCCAGCTCACTGTTTGGCGGTTCCTACGAGCAGTACTTC

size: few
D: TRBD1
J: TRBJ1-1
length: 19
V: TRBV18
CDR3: CASSFYRDSSLELNTEAFF
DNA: TGTGCCAGCTCCTTCTACCGGGACAGTAGTTTAGAGTTGAACACTGAAGCTTTCTTT

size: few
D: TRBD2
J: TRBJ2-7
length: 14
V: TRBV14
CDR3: CASSPTSGSYEQYF
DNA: TGTGCCAGCAGCCCTACTAGCGGCTCCTACGAGCAGTACTTC

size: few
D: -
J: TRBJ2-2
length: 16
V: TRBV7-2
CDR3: CASTLVGSGYTGELFF
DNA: TGTGCCAGCACCCTAGTAGGGAGTGGGTACACCGGGGAGCTGTTTTTT

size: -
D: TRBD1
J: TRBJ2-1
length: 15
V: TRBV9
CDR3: CASSEGQHSYNEQFF
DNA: TGTGCCAGCAGCGAGGGACAGCACTCCTACAATGAGCAGTTCTTC

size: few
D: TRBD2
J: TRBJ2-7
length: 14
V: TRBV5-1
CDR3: CASSLALAGDEQYF
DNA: TGCGCCAGCAGCTTGGCACTAGCGGGAGACGAGCAGTACTTC

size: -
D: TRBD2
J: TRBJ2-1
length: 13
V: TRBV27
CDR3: CASRGGWIKEQFF
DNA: TGTGCCAGCAGGGGAGGGTGGATAAAGGAGCAGTTCTTC

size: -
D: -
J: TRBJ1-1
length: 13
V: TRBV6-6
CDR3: CASSYWGHTEAFF
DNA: TGTGCCAGCAGTTACTGGGGCCACACTGAAGCTTTCTTT

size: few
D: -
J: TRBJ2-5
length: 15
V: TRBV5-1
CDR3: CASSLERRSGETQYF
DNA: TGCGCCAGCAGCTTAGAACGGAGGTCGGGGGAGACCCAGTACTTC

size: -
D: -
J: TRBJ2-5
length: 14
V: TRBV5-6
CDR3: CASSFTGTRETQYF
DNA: TGTGCCAGCAGCTTTACAGGGACGAGGGAGACCCAGTACTTC

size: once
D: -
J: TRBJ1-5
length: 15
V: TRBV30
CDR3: CAWSVGLNSNQPQHF
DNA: TGTGCCTGGAGTGTAGGACTAAATAGCAATCAGCCCCAGCATTTT

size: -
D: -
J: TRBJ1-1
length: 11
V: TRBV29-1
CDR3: CSVVRTGEAFF
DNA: TGCAGCGTTGTACGAACGGGTGAAGCTTTCTTT

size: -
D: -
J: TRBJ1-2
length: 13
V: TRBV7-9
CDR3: CASSSGVNYGYTF
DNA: TGTGCCAGCAGCTCAGGGGTTAACTATGGCTACACCTTC

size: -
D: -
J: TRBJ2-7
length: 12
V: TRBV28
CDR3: CASSFGAGSQYF
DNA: TGTGCCAGCAGTTTCGGAGCAGGGTCGCAGTACTTC

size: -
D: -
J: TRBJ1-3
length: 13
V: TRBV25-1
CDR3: CASISPSGNTIYF
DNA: TGTGCCAGCATATCCCCCTCTGGAAACACCATATATTTT